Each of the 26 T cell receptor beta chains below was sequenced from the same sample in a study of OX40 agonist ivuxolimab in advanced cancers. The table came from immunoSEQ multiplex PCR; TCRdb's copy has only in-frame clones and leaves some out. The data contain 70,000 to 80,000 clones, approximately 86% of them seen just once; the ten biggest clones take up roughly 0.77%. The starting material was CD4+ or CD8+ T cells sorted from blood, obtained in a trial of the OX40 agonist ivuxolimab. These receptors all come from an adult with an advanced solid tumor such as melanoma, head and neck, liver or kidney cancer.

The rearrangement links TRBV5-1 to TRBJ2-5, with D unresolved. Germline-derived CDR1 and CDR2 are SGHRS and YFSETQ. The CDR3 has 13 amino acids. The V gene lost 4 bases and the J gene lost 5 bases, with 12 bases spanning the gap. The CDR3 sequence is CASSPLGSETQYF. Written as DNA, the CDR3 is TGCGCCAGCAGCCCTCTAGGAAGCGAGACCCAGTACTTC.

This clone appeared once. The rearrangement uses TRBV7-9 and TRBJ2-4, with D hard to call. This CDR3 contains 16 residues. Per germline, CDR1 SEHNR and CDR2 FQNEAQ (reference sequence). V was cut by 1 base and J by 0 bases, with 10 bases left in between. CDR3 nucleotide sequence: TGTGCCAGCAGCTTAGAGGGCGTCCTAGCCAAAAACATTCAGTACTTC. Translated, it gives CASSLEGVLAKNIQYF.

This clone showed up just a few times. The CDR3 is CASSYSAGKPSGNTIYF. CDR3 nucleotides: TGTGCCAGCAGTTATTCAGCAGGGAAACCCTCTGGAAACACCATATATTTT. V and J are TRBV6-9 and TRBJ1-3, with D perhaps TRBD1 (5 bases). The CDR3 has 17 amino acids. Germline assignment: CDR1 MNHGY and CDR2 SVAAGI. The V end was cut by 0 bases, the J end by 0 bases, with 12 bases between.

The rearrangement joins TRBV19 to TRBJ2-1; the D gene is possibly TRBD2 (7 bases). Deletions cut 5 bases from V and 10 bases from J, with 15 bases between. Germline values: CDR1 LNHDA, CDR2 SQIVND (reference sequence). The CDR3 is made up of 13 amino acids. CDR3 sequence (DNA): TGTGCCAGTAGTCCCTGGAGGGGGGGAGAGCAGTTCTTC. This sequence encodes CASSPWRGGEQFF.

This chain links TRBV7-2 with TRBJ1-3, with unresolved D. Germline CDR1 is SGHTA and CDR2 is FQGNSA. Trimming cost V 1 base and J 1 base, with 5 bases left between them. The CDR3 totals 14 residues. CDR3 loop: CASSLETSGNTIYF. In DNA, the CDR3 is TGTGCCAGCAGCTTAGAGACTTCTGGAAACACCATATATTTT.

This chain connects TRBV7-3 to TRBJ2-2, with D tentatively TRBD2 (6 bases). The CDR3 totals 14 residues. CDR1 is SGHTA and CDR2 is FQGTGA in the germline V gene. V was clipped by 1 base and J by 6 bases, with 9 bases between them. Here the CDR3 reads CASSLKWEAGELFF. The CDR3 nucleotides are TGTGCCAGCAGCTTAAAATGGGAGGCCGGGGAGCTGTTTTTT.

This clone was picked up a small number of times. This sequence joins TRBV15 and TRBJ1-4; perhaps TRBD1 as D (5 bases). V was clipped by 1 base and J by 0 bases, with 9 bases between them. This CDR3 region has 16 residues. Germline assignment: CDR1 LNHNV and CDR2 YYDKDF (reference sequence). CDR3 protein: CATSRGQPATNEKLFF. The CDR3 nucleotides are TGTGCCACCAGCAGAGGACAGCCTGCAACTAATGAAAAACTGTTTTTT.

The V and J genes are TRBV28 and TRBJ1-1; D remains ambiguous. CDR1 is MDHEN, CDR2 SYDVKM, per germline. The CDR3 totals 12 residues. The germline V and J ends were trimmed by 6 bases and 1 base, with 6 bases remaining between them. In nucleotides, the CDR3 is TGTGCCAGCAGGGTGCGGAACACTGAAGCTTTCTTT. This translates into CASRVRNTEAFF.

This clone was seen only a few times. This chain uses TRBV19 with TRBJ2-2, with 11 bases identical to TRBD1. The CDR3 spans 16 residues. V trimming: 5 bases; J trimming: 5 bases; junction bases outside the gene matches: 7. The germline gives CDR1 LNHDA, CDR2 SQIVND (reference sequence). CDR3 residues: CASSPSGTGGTGELFF. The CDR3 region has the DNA TGTGCCAGTAGTCCTTCCGGGACAGGGGGTACCGGGGAGCTGTTTTTT.

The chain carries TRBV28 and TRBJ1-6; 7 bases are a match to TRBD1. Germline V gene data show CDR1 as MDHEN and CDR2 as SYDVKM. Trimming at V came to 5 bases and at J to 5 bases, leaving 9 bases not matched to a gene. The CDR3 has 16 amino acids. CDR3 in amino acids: CASSKLGTAHNSPLHF. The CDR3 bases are TGTGCCAGCAGTAAACTCGGGACAGCTCATAATTCACCCCTCCACTTT. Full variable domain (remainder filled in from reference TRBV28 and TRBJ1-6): DVKVTQSSRYLVKRTGEKVFLECVQDMDHENMFWYRQDPGLGLRLIYFSYDVKMKEKGDIPEGYSVSREKKERFSLILESASTNQTSMYLCASSKLGTAHNSPLHFGNGTRLTVT.

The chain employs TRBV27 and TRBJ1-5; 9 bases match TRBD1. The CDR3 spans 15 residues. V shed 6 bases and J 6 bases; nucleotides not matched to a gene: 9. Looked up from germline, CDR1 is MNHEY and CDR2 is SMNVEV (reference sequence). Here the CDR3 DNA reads TGTGCCAGCAGCTCGACAGGGGGAGAGGTTCAGCCCCAGCATTTT. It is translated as CASSSTGGEVQPQHF.

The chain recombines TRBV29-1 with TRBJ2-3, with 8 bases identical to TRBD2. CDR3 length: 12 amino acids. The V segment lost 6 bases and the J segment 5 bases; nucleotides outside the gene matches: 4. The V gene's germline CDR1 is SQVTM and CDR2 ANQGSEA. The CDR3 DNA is TGCAGCGTCGGGGGGGACATAGATACGCAGTATTTT. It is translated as CSVGGDIDTQYF.

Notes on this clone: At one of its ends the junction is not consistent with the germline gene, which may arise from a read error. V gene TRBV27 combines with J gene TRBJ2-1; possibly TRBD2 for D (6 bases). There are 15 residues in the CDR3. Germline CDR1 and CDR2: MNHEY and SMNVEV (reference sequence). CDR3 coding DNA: TGTGCCAGCAGTCTATCAAACGGGGGTGGCAATGAGCAGTTCTTC. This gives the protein CASSLSNGGGNEQFF.

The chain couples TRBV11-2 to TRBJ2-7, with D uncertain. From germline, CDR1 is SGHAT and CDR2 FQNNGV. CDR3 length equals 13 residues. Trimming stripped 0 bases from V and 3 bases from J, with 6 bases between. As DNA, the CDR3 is TGTGCCAGCAGCTTAGAGCTGATCTACGAGCAGTACTTC. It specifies CASSLELIYEQYF. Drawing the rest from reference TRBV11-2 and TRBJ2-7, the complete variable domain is EAGVAQSPRYKIIEKRQSVAFWCNPISGHATLYWYQQILGQGPKLLIQFQNNGVVDDSQLPKDRFSAERLKGVDSTLKIQPAKLEDSAVYLCASSLELIYEQYFGPGTRLTVT.

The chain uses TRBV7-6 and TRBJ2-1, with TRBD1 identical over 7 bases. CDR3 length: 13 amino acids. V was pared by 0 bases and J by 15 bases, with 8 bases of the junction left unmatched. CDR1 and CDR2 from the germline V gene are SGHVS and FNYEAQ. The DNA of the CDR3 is TGTGCCAGCAGCTTAGCCCGGGACAGCCTTTTGTTCTTC. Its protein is CASSLARDSLLFF.

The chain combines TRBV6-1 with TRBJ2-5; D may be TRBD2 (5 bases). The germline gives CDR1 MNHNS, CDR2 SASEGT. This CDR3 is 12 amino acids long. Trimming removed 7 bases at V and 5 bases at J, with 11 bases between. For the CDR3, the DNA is TGTGCCAGCACCCCCGGGGTTGAGACCCAGTACTTC. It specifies CASTPGVETQYF.

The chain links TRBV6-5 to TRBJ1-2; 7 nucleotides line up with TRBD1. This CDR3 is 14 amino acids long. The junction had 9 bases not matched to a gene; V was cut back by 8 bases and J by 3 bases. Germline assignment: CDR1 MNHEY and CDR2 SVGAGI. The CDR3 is CASATGSNYYGYTF. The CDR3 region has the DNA TGTGCCAGCGCGACAGGGTCCAATTACTATGGCTACACCTTC.

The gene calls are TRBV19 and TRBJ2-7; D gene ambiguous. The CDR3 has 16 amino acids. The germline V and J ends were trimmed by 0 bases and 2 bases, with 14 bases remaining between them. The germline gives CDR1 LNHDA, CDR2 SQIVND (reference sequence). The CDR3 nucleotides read TGTGCCAGTAGTATAGATCCAGTCGCCCCTACCTACGAGCAGTACTTC. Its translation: CASSIDPVAPTYEQYF.

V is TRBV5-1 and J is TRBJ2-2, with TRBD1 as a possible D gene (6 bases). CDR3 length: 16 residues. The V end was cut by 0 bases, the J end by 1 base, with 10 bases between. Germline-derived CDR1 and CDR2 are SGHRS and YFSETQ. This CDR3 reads CASSLAATGNTGELFF. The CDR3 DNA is TGCGCCAGCAGCTTGGCCGCGACAGGGAACACCGGGGAGCTGTTTTTT.

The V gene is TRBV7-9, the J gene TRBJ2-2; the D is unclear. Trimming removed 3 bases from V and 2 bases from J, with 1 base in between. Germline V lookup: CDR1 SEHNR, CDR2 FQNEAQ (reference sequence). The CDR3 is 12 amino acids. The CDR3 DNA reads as TGTGCCAGCAGCTTCAACACCGGGGAGCTGTTTTTT. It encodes CASSFNTGELFF.

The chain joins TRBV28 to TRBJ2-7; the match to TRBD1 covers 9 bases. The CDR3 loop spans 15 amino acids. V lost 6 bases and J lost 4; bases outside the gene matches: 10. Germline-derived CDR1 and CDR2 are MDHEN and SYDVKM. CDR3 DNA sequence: TGTGCCAGCAGCTGGACTCGGGACAGGGTGTACGAGCAGTACTTC. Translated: CASSWTRDRVYEQYF.

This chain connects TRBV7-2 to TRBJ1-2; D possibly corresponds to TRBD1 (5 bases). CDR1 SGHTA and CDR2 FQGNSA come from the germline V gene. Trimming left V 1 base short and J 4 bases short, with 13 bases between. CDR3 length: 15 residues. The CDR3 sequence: CASSLGGGEGYGYTF. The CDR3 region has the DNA TGTGCCAGCAGCTTAGGCGGGGGAGAAGGCTATGGCTACACCTTC.

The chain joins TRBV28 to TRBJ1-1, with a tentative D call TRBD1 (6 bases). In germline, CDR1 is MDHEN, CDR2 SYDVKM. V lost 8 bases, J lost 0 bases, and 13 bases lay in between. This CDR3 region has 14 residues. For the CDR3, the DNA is TGTGCCAGCGCCATTAGGGGGTTGAACACTGAAGCTTTCTTT. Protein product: CASAIRGLNTEAFF.

The CDR3 coding sequence is TGTGCCAGCAGTTTTCACCTCGAGCGGGACAGGGGGCTCAACTATGGCTACACCTTC. Its translation is CASSFHLERDRGLNYGYTF. J is TRBJ1-2 and V is TRBV7-9; TRBD1 matches at 12 bases. V lost 6 bases, J lost 2 bases, and 16 bases stayed unmatched. CDR3 length: 19 amino acids. Germline V gene sequence: CDR1 SEHNR, CDR2 FQNEAQ (reference sequence).

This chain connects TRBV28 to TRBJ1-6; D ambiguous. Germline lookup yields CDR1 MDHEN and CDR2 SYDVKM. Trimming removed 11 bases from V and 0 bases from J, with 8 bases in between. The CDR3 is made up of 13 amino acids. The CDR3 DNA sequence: TGTGCCGTCACGGCCTCCTATAATTCACCCCTCCACTTT. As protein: CAVTASYNSPLHF.

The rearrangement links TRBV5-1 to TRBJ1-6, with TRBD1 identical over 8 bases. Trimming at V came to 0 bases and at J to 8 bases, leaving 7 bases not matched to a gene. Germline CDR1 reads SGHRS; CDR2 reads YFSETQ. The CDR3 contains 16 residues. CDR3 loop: CASSLASGGFDSPLHF. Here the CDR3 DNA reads TGCGCCAGCAGCTTGGCCTCAGGGGGCTTCGATTCACCCCTCCACTTT.